This T cell receptor (beta chain) was sequenced during a study of Graves' ophthalmopathy and Graves' hyperthyroidism. The CDR3 sequence is 13 residues long. Per the germline V gene, CDR1 is MNHEY and CDR2 is SVGEGT. Trimming left V 4 bases short and J 6 bases short, with 12 bases between. RNA transcripts served as template for amplifying TCR beta CDR3 sequences. The library came from an HTBI-primed first-round RT-PCR and a second-round multiplex PCR. TCRdb re-derived calls from the multiplex PCR reads in MiXCR, one entry per CDR3 protein. This table holds 15,000 to 20,000 distinct CDR3 sequences, more than 45% found once. The count of this clonotype is one. A clone one base away is much larger, so this may be a read error.

Sequencing was carried out using peripheral blood. This chain connects TRBV6-2 or TRBV6-3 to TRBJ2-5; D unclear. The TCR originated in a woman in her 40s with stable Graves' hyperthyroidism. CDR3 region: CASSSRARQTQYF. Written as DNA, the CDR3 is TGTGCCAGCAGTTCCCGGGCAAGGCAGACCCAGTACTTC.